The clone carrying this T cell receptor (beta chain) was counted between two and nine times. TCRdb re-derived calls from the RT-PCR reads in MiXCR, one entry per CDR3 protein. The data show about 680,000 distinct CDR3 sequences, 12% to 15% seen once. Trimming shortened V by 3 bases and J by 7 bases, and 9 bases separated the two germline ends. This CDR3 region has 12 residues. Germline loops: CDR1 SGHTA, CDR2 FQGNSA. The sample comprised memory CD4+ T cells from blood. The rearrangement uses TRBV7-2 and TRBJ1-2; no definite D call. The TCR originated in a female donor in good health, serving as a healthy control. The CDR3 is CASSFLGRGYTF. The CDR3 DNA reads TGTGCCAGCAGCTTTCTAGGGCGTGGCTACACCTTC.